This TCR beta chain appears in the sequencing data of a study of blood T cell repertoires in COVID-19. Study details: In each case, the material was cDNA or gDNA derived from T cells, B-cell-depleted T cells, or PBMCs.

The Seattle patients, enrolled during active infection, were followed longitudinally. Clones were sequenced by immunoSEQ multiplex PCR, and TCRdb holds only the in-frame ones, with some missing. The table shows some 160,000 clones, with around nine tenths occurring only once. Material: peripheral blood. The clonotype comes from a woman older than 75 with COVID-19, enrolled during active disease.

The CDR3 sequence is CASSIIPLAPGVEQYF. Here the CDR3 DNA reads TGTGCCAGTAGTATAATACCACTAGCTCCGGGCGTCGAGCAGTACTTC. The V call is TRBV19, the J call TRBJ2-7, with D maybe TRBD2 (6 bases). CDR1 and CDR2 from the germline V gene are LNHDA and SQIVND (reference sequence). Trimming took off 2 bases at V and 6 bases at J, with 20 bases between the two ends. The CDR3 has 16 amino acids.